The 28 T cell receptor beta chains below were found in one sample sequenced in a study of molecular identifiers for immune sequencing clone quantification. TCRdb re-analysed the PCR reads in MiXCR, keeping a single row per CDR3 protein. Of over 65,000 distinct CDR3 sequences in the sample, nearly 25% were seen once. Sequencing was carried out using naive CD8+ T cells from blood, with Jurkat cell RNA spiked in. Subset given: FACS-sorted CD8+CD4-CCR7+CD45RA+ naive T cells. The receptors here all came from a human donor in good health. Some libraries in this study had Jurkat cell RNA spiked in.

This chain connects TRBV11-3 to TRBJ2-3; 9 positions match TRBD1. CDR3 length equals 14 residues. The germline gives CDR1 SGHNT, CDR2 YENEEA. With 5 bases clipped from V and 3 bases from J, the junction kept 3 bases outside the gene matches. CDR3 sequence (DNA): TGTGCCAGCAGCAGGACAGGGGAGACAGATACGCAGTATTTT. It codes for CASSRTGETDTQYF.

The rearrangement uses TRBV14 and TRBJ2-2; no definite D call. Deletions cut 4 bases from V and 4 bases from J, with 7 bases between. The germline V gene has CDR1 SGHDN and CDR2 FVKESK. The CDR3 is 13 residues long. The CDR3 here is CASSPFSTGELFF. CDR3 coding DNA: TGTGCCAGCAGCCCTTTTTCCACCGGGGAGCTGTTTTTT. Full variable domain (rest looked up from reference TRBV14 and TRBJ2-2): EAGVTQFPSHSVIEKGQTVTLRCDPISGHDNLYWYRRVMGKEIKFLLHFVKESKQDESGMPNNRFLAERTGGTYSTLKVQPAELEDSGVYFCASSPFSTGELFFGEGSRLTVL.

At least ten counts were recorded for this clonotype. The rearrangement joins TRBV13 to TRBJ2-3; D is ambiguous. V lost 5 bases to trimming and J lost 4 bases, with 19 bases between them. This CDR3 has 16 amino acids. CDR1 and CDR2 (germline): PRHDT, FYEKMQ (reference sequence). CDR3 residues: CASSPPGRAIPDTQYF. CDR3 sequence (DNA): TGTGCCAGCAGCCCCCCGGGTCGGGCTATCCCAGATACGCAGTATTTT. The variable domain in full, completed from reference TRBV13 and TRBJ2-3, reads AAGVIQSPRHLIKEKRETATLKCYPIPRHDTVYWYQQGPGQDPQFLISFYEKMQSDKGSIPDRFSAQQFSDYHSELNMSSLELGDSALYFCASSPPGRAIPDTQYFGPGTRLTVL.

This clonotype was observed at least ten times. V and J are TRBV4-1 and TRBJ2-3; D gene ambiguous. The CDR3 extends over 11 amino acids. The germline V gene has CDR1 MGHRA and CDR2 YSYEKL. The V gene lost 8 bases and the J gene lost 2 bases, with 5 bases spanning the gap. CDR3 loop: CASAFTDTQYF. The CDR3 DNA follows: TGCGCCAGCGCTTTCACAGATACGCAGTATTTT.

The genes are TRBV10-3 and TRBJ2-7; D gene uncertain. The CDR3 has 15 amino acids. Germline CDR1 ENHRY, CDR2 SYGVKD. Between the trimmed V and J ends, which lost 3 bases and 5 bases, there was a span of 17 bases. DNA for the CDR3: TGTGCCATCAGTGACTTAAACACCCCAGACGACGAGCAGTACTTC. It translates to CAISDLNTPDDEQYF.

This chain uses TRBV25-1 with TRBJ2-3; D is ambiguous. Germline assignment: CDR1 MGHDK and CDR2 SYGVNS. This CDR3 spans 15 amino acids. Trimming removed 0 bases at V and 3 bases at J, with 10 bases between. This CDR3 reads CASSEYVIGTDTQYF. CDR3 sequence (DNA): TGTGCCAGCAGTGAATATGTTATCGGGACAGATACGCAGTATTTT.

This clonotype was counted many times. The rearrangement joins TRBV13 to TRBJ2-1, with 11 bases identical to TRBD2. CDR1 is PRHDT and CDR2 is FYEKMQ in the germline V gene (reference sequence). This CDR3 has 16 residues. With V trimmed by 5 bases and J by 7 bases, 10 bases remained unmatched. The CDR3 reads CASSPSSSGRSNEQFF. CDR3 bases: TGTGCCAGCAGCCCCTCCTCTAGCGGGAGGAGTAATGAGCAGTTCTTC.

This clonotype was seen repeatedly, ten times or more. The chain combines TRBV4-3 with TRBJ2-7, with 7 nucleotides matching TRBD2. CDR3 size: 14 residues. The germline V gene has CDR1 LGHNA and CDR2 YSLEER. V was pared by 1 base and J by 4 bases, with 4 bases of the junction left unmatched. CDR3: CASSQGLAVYEQYF. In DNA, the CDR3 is TGCGCCAGCAGCCAAGGACTAGCTGTATACGAGCAGTACTTC.

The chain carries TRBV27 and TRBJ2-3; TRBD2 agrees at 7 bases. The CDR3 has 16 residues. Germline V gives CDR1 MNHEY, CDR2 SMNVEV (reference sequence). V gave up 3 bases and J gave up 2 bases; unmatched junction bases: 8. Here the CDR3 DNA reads TGTGCCAGCAGTTTTTCCCTAGCGGCAAACACAGATACGCAGTATTTT. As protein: CASSFSLAANTDTQYF.

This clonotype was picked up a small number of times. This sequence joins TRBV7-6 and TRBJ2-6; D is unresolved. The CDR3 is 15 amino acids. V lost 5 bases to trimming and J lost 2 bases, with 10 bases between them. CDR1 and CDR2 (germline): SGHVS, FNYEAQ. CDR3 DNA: TGTGCCAGCAGCCCGTCTTTCGCTGGGGCCAACGTCCTGACTTTC. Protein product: CASSPSFAGANVLTF.

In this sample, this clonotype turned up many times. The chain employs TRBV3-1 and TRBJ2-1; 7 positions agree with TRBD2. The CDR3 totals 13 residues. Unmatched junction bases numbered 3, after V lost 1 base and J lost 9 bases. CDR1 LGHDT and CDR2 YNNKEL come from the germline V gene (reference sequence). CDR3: CASSQGLAFEQFF. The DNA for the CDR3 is TGTGCCAGCAGCCAAGGACTAGCATTTGAGCAGTTCTTC.

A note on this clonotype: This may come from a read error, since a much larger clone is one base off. CDR3 nucleotides: TGCGCCAGCAGCCAAGAAATTCGCGGGCACGCTTACGAGCAGTACTTC. Its protein product is CASSQEIRGHAYEQYF. The chain couples TRBV4-3 to TRBJ2-7; D is perhaps TRBD2 (5 bases). CDR3 length equals 16 residues. V lost 0 bases and J lost 4, with 16 bases in between. CDR1 and CDR2 (germline): LGHNA, YSLEER.

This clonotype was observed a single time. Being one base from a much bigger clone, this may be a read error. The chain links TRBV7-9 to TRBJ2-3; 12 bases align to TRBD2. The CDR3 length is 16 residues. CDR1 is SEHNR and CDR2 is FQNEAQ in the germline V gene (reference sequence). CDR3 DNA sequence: TGTGCCCGCAGCCCCGGGACTAGCGGGAGCACAGATACGCAGTATTTT. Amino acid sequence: CARSPGTSGSTDTQYF. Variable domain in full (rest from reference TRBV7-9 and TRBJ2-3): DTGVSQNPRHKITKRGQNVTFRCDPISEHNRLYWYRQTLGQGPEFLTYFQNEAQLEKSRLLSDRFSAERPKGSFSTLEIQRTEQGDSAMYLCARSPGTSGSTDTQYFGPGTRLTVL.

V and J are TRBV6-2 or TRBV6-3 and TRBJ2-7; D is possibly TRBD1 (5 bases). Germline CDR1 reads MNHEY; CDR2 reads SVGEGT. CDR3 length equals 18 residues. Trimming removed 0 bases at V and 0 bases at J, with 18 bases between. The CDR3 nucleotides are TGTGCCAGCAGTTACTCTTTAGCAGGGCTCGAAGCCTCCTACGAGCAGTACTTC. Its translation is CASSYSLAGLEASYEQYF.

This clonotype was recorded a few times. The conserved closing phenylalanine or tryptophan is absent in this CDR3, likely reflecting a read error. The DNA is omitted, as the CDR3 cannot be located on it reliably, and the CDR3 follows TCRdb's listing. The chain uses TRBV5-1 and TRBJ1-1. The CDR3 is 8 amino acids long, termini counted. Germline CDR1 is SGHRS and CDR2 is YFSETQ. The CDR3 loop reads CASSTYRG.

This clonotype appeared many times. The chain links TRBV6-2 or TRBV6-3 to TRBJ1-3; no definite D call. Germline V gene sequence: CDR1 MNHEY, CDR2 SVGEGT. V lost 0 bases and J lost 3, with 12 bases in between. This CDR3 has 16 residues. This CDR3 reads CASSYSAGSRGNTIYF. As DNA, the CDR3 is TGTGCCAGCAGTTACTCGGCAGGATCTCGTGGAAACACCATATATTTT.

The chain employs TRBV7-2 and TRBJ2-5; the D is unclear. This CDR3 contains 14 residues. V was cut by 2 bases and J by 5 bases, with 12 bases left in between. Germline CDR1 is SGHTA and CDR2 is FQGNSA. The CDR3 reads CASSLLRVGETQYF. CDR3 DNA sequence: TGTGCCAGCAGCTTACTGCGAGTGGGGGAGACCCAGTACTTC.

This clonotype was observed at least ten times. CDR3 sequence (DNA): TGCAGCGTTGAACTTTGGGGTGACTCTGGGGCCAACGTCCTGACTTTC. Translated, it gives CSVELWGDSGANVLTF. The chain couples TRBV29-1 to TRBJ2-6; no reliable D call. The CDR3 runs to 16 residues. CDR1 is SQVTM and CDR2 is ANQGSEA in the germline V gene. Trimming removed 2 bases from V and 0 bases from J, with 11 bases in between.

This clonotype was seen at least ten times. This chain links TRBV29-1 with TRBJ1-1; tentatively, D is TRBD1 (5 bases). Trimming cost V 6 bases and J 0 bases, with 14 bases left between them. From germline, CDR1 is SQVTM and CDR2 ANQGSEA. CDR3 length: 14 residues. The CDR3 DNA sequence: TGCAGCGTCGTACCGGGACGGCTGAACACTGAAGCTTTCTTT. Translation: CSVVPGRLNTEAFF.

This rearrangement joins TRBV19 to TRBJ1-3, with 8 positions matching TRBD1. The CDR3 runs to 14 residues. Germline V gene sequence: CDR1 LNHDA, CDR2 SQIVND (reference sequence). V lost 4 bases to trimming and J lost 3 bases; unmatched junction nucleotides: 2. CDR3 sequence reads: CASSTDRGGNTIYF. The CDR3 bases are TGTGCCAGTAGTACAGACAGGGGTGGAAACACCATATATTTT.

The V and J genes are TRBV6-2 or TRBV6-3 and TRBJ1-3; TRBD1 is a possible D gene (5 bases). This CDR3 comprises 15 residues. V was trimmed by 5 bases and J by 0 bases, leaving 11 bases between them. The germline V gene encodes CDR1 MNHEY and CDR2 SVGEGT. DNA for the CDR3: TGTGCCAGCAGTAGAGACGGGACCTCTGGAAACACCATATATTTT. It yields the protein CASSRDGTSGNTIYF.

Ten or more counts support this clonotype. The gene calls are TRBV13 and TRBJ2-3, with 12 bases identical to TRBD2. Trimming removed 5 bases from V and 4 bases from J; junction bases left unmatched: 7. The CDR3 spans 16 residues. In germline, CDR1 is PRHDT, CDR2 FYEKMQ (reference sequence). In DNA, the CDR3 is TGTGCCAGCAGCACCCCCCGACTAGCGGGGGCAGATACGCAGTATTTT. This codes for CASSTPRLAGADTQYF.

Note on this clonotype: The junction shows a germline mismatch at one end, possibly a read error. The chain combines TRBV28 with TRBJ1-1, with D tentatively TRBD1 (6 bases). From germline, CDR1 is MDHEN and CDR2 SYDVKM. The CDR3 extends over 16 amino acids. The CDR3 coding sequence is TGTGCCAGCAGCCGACTCCTGACAGGATTGATCACTGAAGCTCTCTTT. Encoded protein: CASSRLLTGLITEALF.

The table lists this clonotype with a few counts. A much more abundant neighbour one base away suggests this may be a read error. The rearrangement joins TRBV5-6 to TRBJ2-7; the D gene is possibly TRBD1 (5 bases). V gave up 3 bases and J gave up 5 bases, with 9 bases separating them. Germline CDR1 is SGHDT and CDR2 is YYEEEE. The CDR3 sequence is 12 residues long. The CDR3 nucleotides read TGTGCCAGCAGCTCGACAGTGGACGAGCAGTACTTC. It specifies CASSSTVDEQYF. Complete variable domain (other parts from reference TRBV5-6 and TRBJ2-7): DAGVTQSPTHLIKTRGQQVTLRCSPKSGHDTVSWYQQALGQGPQFIFQYYEEEERQRGNFPDRFSGHQFPNYSSELNVNALLLGDSALYLCASSSTVDEQYFGPGTRLTVT.

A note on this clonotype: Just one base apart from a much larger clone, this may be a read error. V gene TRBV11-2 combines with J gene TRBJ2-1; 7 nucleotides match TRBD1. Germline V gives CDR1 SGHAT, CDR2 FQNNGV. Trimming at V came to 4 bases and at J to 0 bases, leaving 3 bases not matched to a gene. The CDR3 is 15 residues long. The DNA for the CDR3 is TGTGCCAGCAGCTCGACAGGGAACTCCTACAATGAGCAGTTCTTC. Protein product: CASSSTGNSYNEQFF. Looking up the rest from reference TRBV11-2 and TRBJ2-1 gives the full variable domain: EAGVAQSPRYKIIEKRQSVAFWCNPISGHATLYWYQQILGQGPKLLIQFQNNGVVDDSQLPKDRFSAERLKGVDSTLKIQPAKLEDSAVYLCASSSTGNSYNEQFFGPGTRLTVL.

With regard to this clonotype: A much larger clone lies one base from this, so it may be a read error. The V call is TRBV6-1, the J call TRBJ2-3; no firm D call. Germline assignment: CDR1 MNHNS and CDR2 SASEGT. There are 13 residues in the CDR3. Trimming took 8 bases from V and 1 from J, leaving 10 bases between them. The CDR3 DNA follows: TGTGCCAGCGAGACGGCTTGCACAGATACGCAGTATTTT. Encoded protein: CASETACTDTQYF.

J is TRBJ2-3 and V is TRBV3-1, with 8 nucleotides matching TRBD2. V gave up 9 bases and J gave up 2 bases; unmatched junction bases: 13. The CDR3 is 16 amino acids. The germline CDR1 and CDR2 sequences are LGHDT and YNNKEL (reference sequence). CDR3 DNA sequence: TGTGCCAGTGGGGAGGTTAGCGGGGCCTACACAGATACGCAGTATTTT. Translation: CASGEVSGAYTDTQYF.

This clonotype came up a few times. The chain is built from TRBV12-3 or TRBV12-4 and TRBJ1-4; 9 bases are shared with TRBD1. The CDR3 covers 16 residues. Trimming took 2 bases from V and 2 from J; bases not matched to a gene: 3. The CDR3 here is CASSLIQGATNEKLFF. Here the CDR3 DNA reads TGTGCCAGCAGTTTAATACAGGGGGCCACTAATGAAAAACTGTTTTTT.